This TCR beta chain is from a study of CD8 T cells in ankylosing spondylitis. Study results and limitations: Peripheral blood held disease-linked clones only at relatively low frequency, and these were CD8+. Blood from ankylosing spondylitis patients appeared to carry a characteristic eight-variant TCR beta motif.

The CDR3 length is 14 residues. From germline, CDR1 is MDHEN and CDR2 SYDVKM. The V and J ends lost 2 bases and 8 bases respectively, with 16 bases between them. This clonotype occurred a few times. Its antigen is as yet unknown. Each CDR3 protein is one row after TCRdb ran MiXCR on the 5' RACE reads. The sample comprises about 800,000 distinct CDR3 sequences, about 10% of which are singletons, and just over 0.5% rests with the top ten. The TCR comes from a male donor with ankylosing spondylitis. The chain carries TRBV28 and TRBJ2-7; D might be TRBD1 (7 bases). Sequenced sample: blood, either unsorted or a sorted T cell fraction (not recorded which). CDR3 amino acids: CASSLPGGGLKQYF. CDR3 nucleotides: TGTGCCAGCAGTTTACCAGGGGGAGGTCTGAAGCAGTACTTC.